Listed below are T cell receptor beta chains from one sample, sequenced in a study of identical twins. TCRdb reprocessed the 5' RACE reads with MiXCR, giving one entry per CDR3 protein. The sample lists about 690,000 distinct CDR3 sequences, around 20% occurring once. This sample also appeared in a second study, on T cells expressing NK-cell markers.

The sequenced sample consisted of PBMCs. The source is a young woman in good health. The conserved cysteine and the conserved F or W are not part of the CDR3 here.

J gene,V gene,CDR3 protein
TRBJ1-1,TRBV15,ATSRVGTGSVEAF
TRBJ2-5,TRBV7-9,ASSLAPIVETQY
TRBJ1-2,TRBV5-1,ASSPGQGHGYT
TRBJ2-1,TRBV6-5,ASSLIISGWGRNEQF
TRBJ2-3,TRBV29-1,SVEVQASTDTQY
TRBJ2-3,TRBV5-4,ASSISGSSTDTQY
TRBJ2-7,TRBV20-1,SAGDGPSYEQY
TRBJ2-4,TRBV7-6,ASSERWTSGGSLQY
TRBJ1-2,TRBV3-1,ASSQAGFYGYT
TRBJ1-1,TRBV10-1,ASTGSMNTEAF
TRBJ1-1,TRBV29-1,SVEESANTEAF
TRBJ1-1,TRBV12-3/TRBV12-4,ASRNDDSSNTEAF
TRBJ2-5,TRBV10-3,ATRFRETQY
TRBJ2-2,TRBV2,ASKLGTGNTGELF
TRBJ2-2,TRBV5-1,ASSLEGDTGELF
TRBJ1-5,TRBV12-3/TRBV12-4,ASSLMAGMNQPQH
TRBJ2-1,TRBV11-3,ASSFYRDSRGNEQF
TRBJ1-5,TRBV20-1,SARILGNQPQH
TRBJ2-2,TRBV19,ASSTNTGRGTGELF
TRBJ2-1,TRBV7-9,ASSHVTSGMDEQF